What follows are 15 T cell receptor beta chains derived from one specimen sequenced in a study of beta chain features in type 1 diabetes. These receptors are not linked to any known antigen. The study, taken as a whole, reports: In all four CD4+ subsets, TCRB CDR3 length was significantly, moderately reduced in type 1 diabetes.

Reverse transcription of all isolated RNA meant that expressed TCRB transcripts were sequenced. Some clones are missing from TCRdb's copy, which holds only in-frame ones; the method was immunoSEQ multiplex PCR. The sample has some 370,000 clones; 8% to 10% are singletons. Sequencing was carried out using central memory CD4+ T cells from blood. Receptors were obtained from a man under 40 with type 1 diabetes.

This clone was seen at least ten times. The rearrangement joins TRBV7-9 to TRBJ1-2; tentative D call: TRBD1 (6 bases). The CDR3 totals 15 residues. V lost 5 bases to trimming and J lost 2 bases, with 15 bases between them. Looked up from germline, CDR1 is SEHNR and CDR2 is FQNEAQ (reference sequence). The CDR3, as DNA: TGTGCCAGCAGCGAACAGGACAGCGGCAACTATGGCTACACCTTC. Its protein product is CASSEQDSGNYGYTF.

The chain uses TRBV9 and TRBJ1-1; D is ambiguous. Per germline, CDR1 SGDLS and CDR2 YYNGEE. The CDR3 sequence is 13 residues long. V gave up 0 bases and J gave up 1 base, with 4 bases separating them. The CDR3 nucleotides are TGTGCCAGCAGCGTAGTCCAGAACACTGAAGCTTTCTTT. Protein: CASSVVQNTEAFF.

The rearrangement uses TRBV11-2 and TRBJ2-7, with D perhaps TRBD1 (6 bases). The V end was cut by 5 bases, the J end by 2 bases, with 16 bases between. Germline values: CDR1 SGHAT, CDR2 FQNNGV. The CDR3 spans 15 residues. The CDR3 reads CASSTTRTGTYEQYF. The DNA of the CDR3 is TGTGCCAGCAGCACCACCCGAACAGGGACCTACGAGCAGTACTTC.

This clone was observed a few times. V usage is TRBV29-1 and J usage is TRBJ2-2; the match to TRBD2 covers 9 bases. The CDR3 is made up of 16 amino acids. Germline V CDR1 and CDR2: SQVTM, ANQGSEA. The ends lost 4 bases at V and 2 bases at J; junction bases unmatched: 8. CDR3 DNA sequence: TGCAGCGTTGCCCATGGAGCGGGAGGAAACACCGGGGAGCTGTTTTTT. It yields the protein CSVAHGAGGNTGELFF.

Only a few counts were recorded for this clone. Here the CDR3 DNA reads TGTGCCAGCAGCACCACATCTAAAGGGGTTGAAGCTTTCTTT. It translates to CASSTTSKGVEAFF. This chain connects TRBV7-9 to TRBJ1-1; the D gene is possibly TRBD1 (5 bases). Germline values: CDR1 SEHNR, CDR2 FQNEAQ (reference sequence). The germline V and J ends were trimmed by 5 bases and 7 bases, with 17 bases remaining between them. The CDR3 is 14 amino acids.

Here the CDR3 DNA reads TGTGCCAGCTCCCCGACCCTGGCGATCGGATTCGGGGAAGAGACCCAGTACTTC. Amino acid sequence: CASSPTLAIGFGEETQYF. V is TRBV18 and J is TRBJ2-5, with D tentatively TRBD2 (5 bases). Germline-derived CDR1 and CDR2 are KGHSH and LQKENI. Trimming cost V 6 bases and J 3 bases, with 26 bases left between them. The CDR3 runs to 18 residues.

The chain employs TRBV27 and TRBJ2-1; D assignment may be TRBD1 or TRBD2 (7 bases each). The CDR3 consists of 18 residues. V was pared by 0 bases and J by 5 bases, with 20 bases between. CDR1 and CDR2 from the germline V gene are MNHEY and SMNVEV (reference sequence). In DNA, the CDR3 is TGTGCCAGCAGTTTATCCTCTCCAGGGGGACTACCCAACAATGAGCAGTTCTTC. Translating gives CASSLSSPGGLPNNEQFF.

This clone occurred a few times. This rearrangement joins TRBV4-2 to TRBJ2-7; 9 nucleotides agree with TRBD1. The CDR3 has 16 residues. CDR1 is LGHNA, CDR2 YNFKEQ, per germline. V lost 5 bases, J lost 2 bases, and 10 bases stayed unmatched. The CDR3: CASSATGQGEAYEQYF. The CDR3 DNA follows: TGTGCCAGCAGCGCTACGGGACAGGGAGAGGCCTACGAGCAGTACTTC.

The chain joins TRBV11-2 to TRBJ2-1; maybe TRBD2 (5 bases). Germline loops: CDR1 SGHAT, CDR2 FQNNGV. The CDR3 totals 14 residues. V lost 7 bases to trimming and J lost 0 bases, with 10 bases between them. CDR3 sequence reads: CASKEDNSYNEQFF. CDR3 DNA: TGTGCCAGCAAGGAGGATAACTCCTACAATGAGCAGTTCTTC.

This clone occurred a few times. The CDR3 coding sequence is TGTGCCAGCAGCTTAGTAGGGGGGGCTAGCGGGAGGAAAGCCAATGAGCAGTTCTTC. Translated, it gives CASSLVGGASGRKANEQFF. This sequence joins TRBV11-2 and TRBJ2-1, with TRBD2 identical over 11 bases. This CDR3 is built from 19 residues. Germline CDR1 reads SGHAT; CDR2 reads FQNNGV. Germline trimming cut 1 base from V and 6 bases from J; bases unmatched to any gene: 14.

Only a few counts were recorded for this clone. Here the CDR3 DNA reads TGTGCCAGCAGCCCGAGCGCTAGAGTGAACACTGAAGCTTTCTTT. Translation: CASSPSARVNTEAFF. The V gene is TRBV9, the J gene TRBJ1-1, with D uncertain. The CDR3 length is 15 residues. Germline lookup yields CDR1 SGDLS and CDR2 YYNGEE. The germline V and J ends were trimmed by 4 bases and 0 bases, with 13 bases remaining between them.

V usage is TRBV19 and J usage is TRBJ2-7; D unresolved. CDR3 length equals 13 residues. Trimming removed 3 bases at V and 9 bases at J, with 15 bases between. Germline V gene data show CDR1 as LNHDA and CDR2 as SQIVND (reference sequence). CDR3 bases: TGTGCCAGTAGTATTTCAGGAAACGAAGTGCAGTACTTC. Protein sequence: CASSISGNEVQYF.

This clone was observed a few times. The rearrangement joins TRBV29-1 to TRBJ2-3, with a weak D call TRBD2 (6 bases). The V gene lost 3 bases and the J gene lost 6 bases, with 7 bases spanning the gap. CDR3 length equals 11 residues. Germline V gene data show CDR1 as SQVTM and CDR2 as ANQGSEA. The CDR3 loop reads CSVDRGDTQYF. DNA for the CDR3: TGCAGCGTTGACCGGGGGGATACGCAGTATTTT.

The chain joins TRBV7-2 to TRBJ2-7; no clear D gene. Trimming removed 3 bases from V and 5 bases from J, with 11 bases in between. The CDR3 totals 13 residues. In germline, CDR1 is SGHTA, CDR2 FQGNSA. CDR3 in DNA: TGTGCCAGCAGCTTCCTCCCTCGGAACGAGCAGTACTTC. This sequence encodes CASSFLPRNEQYF.

Only a few counts were recorded for this clone. This chain joins TRBV5-1 and TRBJ2-1; either TRBD1 or TRBD2 may supply D (5 bases each). The CDR3 length is 16 residues. Germline values: CDR1 SGHRS, CDR2 YFSETQ. V lost 2 bases and J 8 bases, leaving 20 bases between the germline ends. CDR3 nucleotides: TGCGCCAGCAGCTTAGGGACCACCCAATACGTCGATGAGCAGTTCTTC. Translated: CASSLGTTQYVDEQFF. The entire variable domain, with the rest obtained from reference TRBV5-1 and TRBJ2-1, is as follows: KAGVTQTPRYLIKTRGQQVTLSCSPISGHRSVSWYQQTPGQGLQFLFEYFSETQRNKGNFPGRFSGRQFSNSRSEMNVSTLELGDSALYLCASSLGTTQYVDEQFFGPGTRLTVL.